Only one count was recorded for the clone carrying this T cell receptor (beta chain). The antigen is not known. This sample stems from a study of T cell responses to AZD1222 COVID-19 vaccine. Study results and limitations: Regions left unmutated in variants are reportedly the target of nearly half of spike-specific TCRs. Possibly, clonal diversity was underestimated; donors were largely white British and included more females. Recipients of AZD1222 seropositive at baseline numbered only 6 or 7.

The protocol was immunoSEQ multiplex PCR, while the TCRdb copy is restricted to in-frame clones and leaves out a portion. Among 65,000 to 80,000 clones listed, about 83% were seen once. The ends lost 4 bases at V and 8 bases at J; junction bases unmatched: 6. There are 13 residues in the CDR3. Germline values: CDR1 MNHEY, CDR2 SVGAGI. The input for sequencing was peripheral blood, taken 28 days after the second AZD1222 dose. This TCR was recovered from an adult who received the AZD1222 COVID-19 vaccine. The V call is TRBV6-5, the J call TRBJ1-2, with 8 bases matching TRBD1. The CDR3 nucleotides are TGTGCCAGCAGTTTCAGGACAGGGCACGGCTACACCTTC. Amino acid sequence: CASSFRTGHGYTF.